The source of this T cell receptor (beta chain) is a study of a mutant IDH1 vaccine in newly diagnosed glioma (dated by TCRdb to the early 2020s). With regard to the full study: Vaccination began 4-6 weeks after radiotherapy alone, or alongside temozolomide cycles in the chemotherapy-containing groups. Of the approximately 30 treated patients, 62.5% were male and about 40% were female, and a mean age of approximately 40 years was recorded. Prior to enrollment, standard therapy consisting of radiotherapy alone, temozolomide alone, or radiochemotherapy with temozolomide had been administered to patients, with the combination being received by most patients. The week-35 safety follow-up took place at visit V12, and the week-47 end of study took place at visit V13. Peripheral blood was collected at six visits: V03 (baseline), V05, V07, V10, V12 and V13. Longitudinal TCRB deep sequencing was done for some 25 treated patients, wherever samples were available for exploratory analyses. The investigation overall reported the following: Immune responses induced by the vaccine were seen in approximately 92% of patients across multiple MHC alleles. Selection of PBMC samples for TCRB deep sequencing was based on availability. The authors noted that analyses of patient blood samples could not be reproduced because of sample limitations. Pseudoprogression seemed to be unrelated to changes in the top peripheral T cell clonotypes found by TCRB sequencing.

With regard to this clone: There is no known antigen for this receptor. No base quality values were provided; no much bigger clone lies one nucleotide off.

Reading the label with the study, this specimen's time point is: week 35, safety follow-up. Each vaccine dose, consisting of 300 ug of a 20-mer mutant IDH1 peptide in Montanide, was administered subcutaneously with topical imiquimod. Eight vaccinations were administered to patients in weeks 1, 3, 5, 7, 11, 15, 19 and 23, corresponding to visits V03 through V10. The donors had newly diagnosed IDH1-mutant astrocytomas of WHO grade 3 or 4 that showed loss of nuclear ATRX. The samples were drawn from NOA16, a multicentre, single-arm, open-label phase I trial in Germany that tested a mutant IDH1 peptide vaccine in humans for the first time. Genomic DNA for TCRB sequencing was extracted from EDTA blood using the DNeasy Blood and Tissue Kit. V lost 4 bases and J lost 4 bases, and the count of bases not matched to a germline gene is 9. CDR1 and CDR2, per the germline V gene, are SGHVS and FNYEAQ. The CDR3 starts with the cysteine, ends with the phenylalanine, and has 16 residues. Only CDR3 DNA is held: 48 bases, read in frame from base 1.

The library was generated by the immunoSEQ multiplex PCR assay. Following the manufacturer's protocol, the hsTCRB Kit was used to amplify rearranged TCR beta chain sequences. TCRB libraries were sequenced on an Illumina MiSeq. The original methods were these. Demultiplexing, trimming and gene mapping were performed with the kit vendor's proprietary platform. In its TCRdb copy, this immuneACCESS table keeps in-frame sequences only and misses some clones. Where compared with another copy, unresolved V genes explain less than half of these, and the others have no known cause. V, J and clone size are taken as reported in that table, and D and trimming were inferred from the DNA itself. The sample contains roughly 44,000 clones, around 81% of them found a single time. Jointly, the top ten make up 4.7% of the sample.

The source material was PBMCs, sampled from a glioma patient whose treatment included an IDH1 peptide vaccine. The sequence joins TRBV7-6 to TRBJ2-2; the junction holds 7 bases that match TRBD1. This receptor was taken from a woman aged 40 to 50 with glioma. Some clones in this sample may be carry-over from other donors' samples. The CDR3 protein: CASSSDRDRITGELFF. The DNA reads TGTGCCAGCAGCTCCGACCGGGACAGAATCACCGGGGAGCTGTTTTTT. Outside the CDR3, residues come from the reference TRBV7-6 and TRBJ2-2 proteins, so the full variable domain is: GAGVSQSPRYKVTKRGQDVALRCDPISGHVSLYWYRQALGQGPEFLTYFNYEAQQDKSGLPNDRFSAERPEGSISTLTIQRTEQRDSAMYRCASSSDRDRITGELFFGEGSRLTVL.